Listed here are 28 T cell receptor beta chains from one sample, sequenced in a study of Ad26.COV2.S vaccination and SARS-CoV-2 variants. Clones were read by immunoSEQ multiplex PCR, and TCRdb kept only the in-frame ones, dropping some. The sample carries some 480,000 clones, around 85% recorded once. Noted treatment: some 20 received Ad26.COV2.S at low or high dose, single or two shots; five or six received placebo; per-sample allocation not given. On day 63 after the first injection, vaccine and placebo recipients gave samples. This sample comprised peripheral blood, obtained in a trial of Ad26.COV2.S vaccine versus placebo. The receptors come from a person between 18 and 65 years old who received the Ad26.COV2.S COVID-19 vaccine or a placebo.

This chain links TRBV27 with TRBJ1-2, with D possibly matching TRBD1 (6 bases). The CDR3 extends over 13 amino acids. Germline V CDR1 and CDR2: MNHEY, SMNVEV (reference sequence). Trimming stripped 2 bases from V and 7 bases from J, with 11 bases between. CDR3 nucleotide sequence: TGTGCCAGCAGTTTACGGGGGCCGGGTGGCTACACCTTC. Translating gives CASSLRGPGGYTF.

The chain joins TRBV6-4 to TRBJ2-3; D call uncertain. The CDR3 is 13 residues long. V lost 6 bases and J 3 bases, leaving 10 bases between the germline ends. Germline V gene sequence: CDR1 MRHNA, CDR2 SNTAGT. CDR3 in DNA: TGTGCCAGCAGGATGACCGGGACAGATACGCAGTATTTT. This sequence encodes CASRMTGTDTQYF.

The sample holds one count of this clone. The J gene is TRBJ2-1, the V gene TRBV27; no definite D call. The germline CDR1 and CDR2 sequences are MNHEY and SMNVEV (reference sequence). Trimming took off 5 bases at V and 5 bases at J, with 13 bases between the two ends. The CDR3 has 14 residues. Written as DNA, the CDR3 is TGTGCCAGCAGTCCCGGTCGGGTCCACAATGAGCAGTTCTTC. This gives the protein CASSPGRVHNEQFF.

The rearrangement links TRBV9 to TRBJ2-7; D gene uncertain. The V gene's germline CDR1 is SGDLS and CDR2 YYNGEE. The germline V and J ends were trimmed by 4 bases and 2 bases, with 13 bases remaining between them. The CDR3 is 14 residues long. For the CDR3, the DNA is TGTGCCAGCAGCCCCATCGGTTTGGCCTACGAGCAGTACTTC. Protein product: CASSPIGLAYEQYF.

The rearrangement joins TRBV6-5 to TRBJ2-7; 8 nucleotides match TRBD2. Germline V CDR1 and CDR2: MNHEY, SVGAGI. Losses at the gene ends were 5 bases for V and 3 bases for J; bases not matched to a gene: 6. The CDR3 consists of 14 residues. CDR3 protein: CASSQTAGVYEQYF. The CDR3 bases are TGTGCCAGCAGTCAAACAGCGGGGGTCTACGAGCAGTACTTC.

J is TRBJ2-7 and V is TRBV30; possible D gene TRBD2, 6 bases. Trimming cost V 2 bases and J 9 bases, with 17 bases left between them. Germline V gene sequence: CDR1 GTSNPN, CDR2 SVGIG (reference sequence). The length of the CDR3 is 13 residues. The CDR3 here is CAWSLTGEGRQYF. The DNA of the CDR3 is TGTGCCTGGAGTCTGACGGGAGAGGGACGGCAGTACTTC.

The chain is built from TRBV7-2 and TRBJ2-5; 11 positions agree with TRBD1. CDR1 is SGHTA and CDR2 is FQGNSA in the germline V gene. This CDR3 comprises 16 residues. Losses at the gene ends were 1 base for V and 9 bases for J; bases not matched to a gene: 10. The CDR3 sequence is CASSLDAGQGASAQYF. Here the CDR3 DNA reads TGTGCCAGCAGCTTAGACGCCGGACAGGGGGCATCGGCCCAGTACTTC.

This chain uses TRBV19 with TRBJ2-7; the match to TRBD2 covers 11 bases. The CDR3 is made up of 13 amino acids. V lost 6 bases to trimming and J lost 6 bases; unmatched junction nucleotides: 4. Germline CDR1 reads LNHDA; CDR2 reads SQIVND (reference sequence). The CDR3 DNA reads TGTGCCAGTAGGACTAGCGGGATGAGCGAGCAGTACTTC. This translates into CASRTSGMSEQYF.

The J gene is TRBJ1-1, the V gene TRBV6-5, with unresolved D. The germline V gene encodes CDR1 MNHEY and CDR2 SVGAGI. The CDR3 totals 13 residues. V was trimmed by 4 bases and J by 4 bases, leaving 10 bases between them. As DNA, the CDR3 is TGTGCCAGCAGTTCCTCGGCTCTCACTGAAGCTTTCTTT. Encoded protein: CASSSSALTEAFF.

This rearrangement joins TRBV7-2 to TRBJ2-1; TRBD2 aligns across 11 bases. CDR1 SGHTA and CDR2 FQGNSA come from the germline V gene. The CDR3 has 19 residues. Trimming at V came to 2 bases and at J to 7 bases, leaving 16 bases not matched to a gene. CDR3 amino acids: CASSLSRGIAGGADNEQFF. The DNA of the CDR3 is TGTGCCAGCAGCTTAAGTCGGGGAATAGCGGGAGGGGCGGATAATGAGCAGTTCTTC. Complete variable domain (other parts from reference TRBV7-2 and TRBJ2-1): GAGVSQSPSNKVTEKGKDVELRCDPISGHTALYWYRQSLGQGLEFLIYFQGNSAPDKSGLPSDRFSAERTGGSVSTLTIQRTQQEDSAVYLCASSLSRGIAGGADNEQFFGPGTRLTVL.

The chain carries TRBV18 and TRBJ1-1; TRBD1 is a possible D gene (5 bases). V lost 4 bases, J lost 4 bases, and 13 bases lay in between. CDR1 is KGHSH and CDR2 is LQKENI in the germline V gene. The CDR3 totals 14 residues. The CDR3 region has the DNA TGTGCCAGCTCACAACAAGGGGCCCCCACTGAAGCTTTCTTT. It is translated as CASSQQGAPTEAFF.

This chain joins TRBV3-1 (or the pseudogene TRBV3-2) and TRBJ2-7, with 10 bases fitting TRBD2. The junction had 10 bases not matched to a gene; V was cut back by 1 base and J by 7 bases. Germline V lookup: CDR1 LGHDT, CDR2 YNNKEL (reference sequence). The CDR3 loop spans 16 amino acids. CDR3 sequence reads: CASSQGGAGGPGEQYF. CDR3 nucleotides: TGTGCCAGCAGCCAAGGAGGAGCGGGAGGGCCGGGAGAGCAGTACTTC.

The table lists this clone with a few counts. This chain connects TRBV2 to TRBJ2-5; the D is unclear. CDR1 and CDR2 from the germline V gene are SNHLY and FYNNEI. The CDR3 has 14 amino acids. V was pared by 3 bases and J by 1 base, with 9 bases between. This chain's CDR3 is CASSEGGGQETQYF. The CDR3, as DNA: TGTGCCAGCAGTGAGGGCGGCGGCCAAGAGACCCAGTACTTC.

This chain uses TRBV20-1 with TRBJ2-3; D unresolved. The length of the CDR3 is 11 residues. Between the trimmed V and J ends, which lost 5 bases and 9 bases, there was a span of 12 bases. Germline-derived CDR1 and CDR2 are DFQATT and SNEGSKA (reference sequence). The CDR3: CSARFSETQYF. CDR3 DNA sequence: TGCAGTGCTCGGTTTTCTGAAACGCAGTATTTT.

The chain is built from TRBV3-1 (or the pseudogene TRBV3-2) and TRBJ2-7; 12 bases are a match to TRBD1. Germline CDR1 LGHDT, CDR2 YNNKEL (reference sequence). The CDR3 runs 15 residues. V trimming: 4 bases; J trimming: 5 bases; junction bases outside the gene matches: 6. The DNA of the CDR3 is TGTGCCAGCAGCCCAACGGGACAGGGGGCCCACGAGCAGTACTTC. This gives the protein CASSPTGQGAHEQYF.

The V gene is TRBV4-3, the J gene TRBJ2-1; 7 bases map to TRBD2. The J segment lost 6 bases and the V segment lost 0 bases, leaving 8 bases of the junction unmatched. The V gene's germline CDR1 is LGHNA and CDR2 YSLEER. This CDR3 is 16 amino acids long. The CDR3: CASSQDIGGSGNEQFF. In DNA form, the CDR3 reads TGCGCCAGCAGCCAAGATATTGGCGGGAGTGGCAATGAGCAGTTCTTC.

The chain couples TRBV5-1 to TRBJ2-5; D not certain. V lost 0 bases and J lost 8, with 14 bases in between. Germline-derived CDR1 and CDR2 are SGHRS and YFSETQ. The CDR3 totals 14 residues. The CDR3 coding sequence is TGCGCCAGCAGCTTGGTCCCGAACCTCGGAACCCAGTACTTC. Its translation: CASSLVPNLGTQYF.

V usage is TRBV9 and J usage is TRBJ1-5; D might be TRBD1 (6 bases). V dropped 4 bases and J dropped 5 bases, with 16 bases sitting between them. The CDR3 extends over 15 amino acids. Germline values: CDR1 SGDLS, CDR2 YYNGEE. The CDR3 region is CASSPSDGGHQPQHF. The CDR3 DNA reads TGTGCCAGCAGCCCCTCGGACGGGGGCCATCAGCCCCAGCATTTT.

This sequence joins TRBV19 and TRBJ2-3; no clear D gene. V lost 5 bases to trimming and J lost 4 bases, with 7 bases between them. Per germline, CDR1 LNHDA and CDR2 SQIVND (reference sequence). The CDR3 spans 12 residues. The CDR3 reads CASSRPADTQYF. Written as DNA, the CDR3 is TGTGCCAGTAGTCGGCCCGCAGATACGCAGTATTTT.

The chain uses TRBV9 and TRBJ2-2; D not certain. The CDR3 runs 12 residues. The germline V gene encodes CDR1 SGDLS and CDR2 YYNGEE. The V gene lost 2 bases and the J gene lost 6 bases, with 5 bases spanning the gap. CDR3 amino acids: CASSVGPGELFF. The CDR3 DNA reads TGTGCCAGCAGCGTGGGTCCCGGGGAGCTGTTTTTT.

The chain joins TRBV7-9 to TRBJ2-7; D possibly corresponds to TRBD1 (6 bases). Germline assignment: CDR1 SEHNR and CDR2 FQNEAQ (reference sequence). Trimming removed 8 bases from V and 5 bases from J, with 16 bases in between. The CDR3 spans 13 residues. The CDR3 here is CASFDRTSDEQYF. For the CDR3, the DNA is TGTGCCAGCTTCGACAGGACCTCGGACGAGCAGTACTTC.

The V and J genes are TRBV18 and TRBJ2-3; 10 bases line up with TRBD2. CDR1 is KGHSH, CDR2 LQKENI, per germline. The trim removed 5 bases at V and 0 bases at J, leaving 5 bases unmatched. The CDR3 runs to 16 residues. CDR3 DNA sequence: TGTGCCAGCTCAACAACTAGCGGGACCAGCACAGATACGCAGTATTTT. Amino acids: CASSTTSGTSTDTQYF.

The rearrangement links TRBV30 to TRBJ1-2; unclear D gene. CDR1 is GTSNPN, CDR2 SVGIG, per germline (reference sequence). Trimming removed 4 bases at V and 3 bases at J, with 12 bases between. There are 13 residues in the CDR3. The CDR3 protein is CAWMGGRDYGYTF. The DNA for the CDR3 is TGTGCCTGGATGGGTGGCCGGGACTATGGCTACACCTTC.

The V call is TRBV4-1, the J call TRBJ2-7; D is tentatively TRBD1 or TRBD2 (5 bases each). V was trimmed by 5 bases and J by 2 bases, leaving 13 bases between them. The germline CDR1 and CDR2 sequences are MGHRA and YSYEKL. The CDR3 is 14 residues long. The CDR3 DNA reads as TGCGCCAGCAGCTCATGGCTGGGGGCCTACGAGCAGTACTTC. Its translation: CASSSWLGAYEQYF.

V gene TRBV6-2 or TRBV6-3 combines with J gene TRBJ1-1, with D hard to call. The CDR3 contains 14 residues. V lost 3 bases and J 1 base, leaving 9 bases between the germline ends. From germline, CDR1 is MNHEY and CDR2 SVGEGT. The CDR3 here is CASSYWSKNTEAFF. CDR3 in DNA: TGTGCCAGCAGTTATTGGAGCAAGAACACTGAAGCTTTCTTT.

This clone has a handful of counts. The chain is built from TRBV5-6 and TRBJ2-7, with TRBD2 as a possible D gene (6 bases). Trimming pared 6 bases from V and 6 bases from J, leaving 22 bases between. The germline V gene encodes CDR1 SGHDT and CDR2 YYEEEE. This CDR3 has 15 residues. DNA for the CDR3: TGTGCCAGCAACGCGGGGCAGGGTGGTTTTGTCGAGCAGTACTTC. Translating gives CASNAGQGGFVEQYF.

The chain employs TRBV15 and TRBJ1-2, with a weak D call TRBD1 (5 bases). The CDR3 extends over 13 amino acids. Trimming stripped 0 bases from V and 7 bases from J, with 9 bases between. CDR1 is LNHNV, CDR2 YYDKDF, per germline (reference sequence). The DNA for the CDR3 is TGTGCCACCAGCAGAGAGACAGTCGGTGGCTACACCTTC. Translated, it gives CATSRETVGGYTF.

This clone was seen a single time. The CDR3 spells CASSWAGGRTGELFF. The CDR3 DNA follows: TGTGCCAGTAGCTGGGCAGGGGGCCGGACCGGGGAGCTGTTTTTT. The chain recombines TRBV19 with TRBJ2-2; TRBD1 matches 8 bases. Trimming at V came to 6 bases and at J to 5 bases, leaving 8 bases not matched to a gene. This CDR3 comprises 15 residues. Germline V gene sequence: CDR1 LNHDA, CDR2 SQIVND (reference sequence).